The text below deals with one TCR beta chain. Here immunoSEQ multiplex PCR was the method, and the copy in TCRdb shows in-frame clones only, minus some. The sample has under 300,000 clones; about 88% are singletons. Germline V gene data show CDR1 as SGHVS and CDR2 as FNYEAQ. The CDR3 is 14 residues long. With 7 bases removed from V and 2 bases from J, the gap between germline ends came to 12 bases. This record belongs to a study of blood T cell repertoires in COVID-19. This sequence originates from a woman between 40 and 55 years old who had recovered from COVID-19. The sample taken for sequencing was peripheral blood. The rearrangement uses TRBV7-6 and TRBJ2-1, with D tentatively TRBD2 (5 bases). CDR3 in DNA: TGTGCCAGCACCTACTTGGAGGCCTACAATGAGCAGTTCTTC. Its translation: CASTYLEAYNEQFF.